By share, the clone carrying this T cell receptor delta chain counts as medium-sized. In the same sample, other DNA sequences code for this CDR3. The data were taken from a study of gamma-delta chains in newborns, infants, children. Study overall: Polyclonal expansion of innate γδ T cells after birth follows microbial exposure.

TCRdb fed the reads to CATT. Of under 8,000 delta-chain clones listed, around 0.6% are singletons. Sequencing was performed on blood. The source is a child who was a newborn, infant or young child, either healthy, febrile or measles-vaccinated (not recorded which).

CDR3 sequence: CACDTWGPTAQLFF. The CDR3 nucleotides read TGTGCCTGTGACACCTGGGGGCCGACAGCACAACTCTTCTTT. The J gene is TRDJ2, the V gene TRDV2; a weak D match, TRDD3 (6 bases). The V and J ends lost 0 bases and 4 bases respectively, with 8 bases between them. Germline assignment: CDR1 GEAIGNYY and CDR2 EKD. The CDR3 contains 14 residues.